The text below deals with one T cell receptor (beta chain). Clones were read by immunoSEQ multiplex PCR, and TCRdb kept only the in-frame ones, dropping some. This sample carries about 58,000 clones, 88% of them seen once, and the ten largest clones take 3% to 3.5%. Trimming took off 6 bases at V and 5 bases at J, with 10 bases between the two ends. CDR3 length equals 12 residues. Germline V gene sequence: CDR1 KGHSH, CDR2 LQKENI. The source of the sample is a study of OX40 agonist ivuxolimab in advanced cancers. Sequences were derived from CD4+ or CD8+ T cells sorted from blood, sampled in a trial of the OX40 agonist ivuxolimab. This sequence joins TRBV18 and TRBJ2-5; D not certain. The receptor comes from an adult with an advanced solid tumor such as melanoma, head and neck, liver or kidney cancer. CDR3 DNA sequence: TGTGCCAGCTCTCTCGTCGGGGAGACCCAGTACTTC. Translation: CASSLVGETQYF. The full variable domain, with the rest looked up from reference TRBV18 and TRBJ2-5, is NAGVMQNPRHLVRRRGQEARLRCSPMKGHSHVYWYRQLPEEGLKFMVYLQKENIIDESGMPKERFSAEFPKEGPSILRIQQVVRGDSAAYFCASSLVGETQYFGPGTRLLVL.